A selection of T cell receptor beta chains follows, all from one sample in a study of blood T cell repertoires in COVID-19. TCRdb keeps only in-frame clones here, not all; method: immunoSEQ multiplex PCR. The table has a few hundred thousand clones, around 87% seen once. Sequencing was carried out using peripheral blood. These receptors came from a man aged 60 to 69 with acute or convalescent COVID-19. CDR3s include the opening cysteine and the closing phenylalanine or tryptophan. Fields, in order: D gene, V gene, CDR3 length, clone size, J gene, CDR3 DNA, CDR3 protein. A D gene is named only where the DNA matches it firmly. Not all rows give a size; the values are once, few, many and, for expanded clones, a class.

.	TRBV9	16	.	TRBJ1-1	TGTGCCAGCAGCGTAGTTGGGGGGTGGGTGAACACTGAAGCTTTCTTT	CASSVVGGWVNTEAFF
.	TRBV3-1/TRBV3-2	15	.	TRBJ1-1	TGTGCCAGCAGCCCTAATCTGGCAGGGAACACTGAAGCTTTCTTT	CASSPNLAGNTEAFF
.	TRBV27	15	once	TRBJ1-5	TGTGCCAGCAGTTTCTCCGGGTATAGCAATCAGCCCCAGCATTTT	CASSFSGYSNQPQHF
TRBD2	TRBV11-2	14	.	TRBJ2-5	TGTGCCAGCAGCTTGTTAGCGGGCCAAGAGACCCAGTACTTC	CASSLLAGQETQYF
.	TRBV9	14	few	TRBJ2-7	TGTGCCAGCAGCGTAGGAGCCCAATCCTACGAGCAGTACTTC	CASSVGAQSYEQYF
.	TRBV13	14	.	TRBJ2-7	TGTGCCAGCAGCTATTCCGGGAGTACCTACGAGCAGTACTTC	CASSYSGSTYEQYF
.	TRBV10-2	14	.	TRBJ2-5	TGCGCCAGGAGGGCTAGACTCAGTGTAGTGACCCAGTACTTC	CARRARLSVVTQYF
TRBD1	TRBV29-1	14	.	TRBJ1-2	TGCAGCGTTGAAGGGGGACAGGGGGCCGCTGGCTACACCTTC	CSVEGGQGAAGYTF
TRBD2	TRBV18	17	.	TRBJ2-1	TGTGCCAGCTCCCGTTATAGCGGGGGGCCAACCTACAATGAGCAGTTCTTC	CASSRYSGGPTYNEQFF
.	TRBV9	14	.	TRBJ1-1	TGTGCCAGCAGCGTCCCTATCGGGAACACTGAAGCTTTCTTT	CASSVPIGNTEAFF